This TCR beta chain was sequenced in a study of cytomegalovirus exposure and HLA in healthy donors. Concerning this clone: Antigen: not known.

Libraries were prepared by immunoSEQ multiplex PCR; TCRdb keeps only in-frame clonotypes and omits some of them. The top ten clones hold about 1.4% of a sample with tens of thousands of clones, around 96% of them seen once. Germline V gene sequence: CDR1 GTSNPN, CDR2 SVGIG (reference sequence). CDR3 length equals 12 residues. V was pared by 3 bases and J by 5 bases, with 10 bases between. Overall study results and limits: The authors listed some 150 TCR beta chains as cytomegalovirus-associated. Accounts indicate the classifier identified cytomegalovirus status with strong specificity and sensitivity. For most TCR sequences rarity was the rule, although some public TCRs occurred in many donors. The tendency of first-cohort TCR clusters to co-occur in the roughly 120 validation repertoires was identified by a subsequent analysis.

This TCR derives from a man between 18 and 35 years old in good health and CMV-seropositive. The V and J genes are TRBV30 and TRBJ2-5, with D unresolved. Sequenced material: PBMCs. Written as DNA, the CDR3 is TGTGCCTGGAGGGATAGCCATGAGACCCAGTACTTC. Translating gives CAWRDSHETQYF. Using reference TRBV30 and TRBJ2-5 for the parts outside the CDR3, the full variable domain is SQTIHQWPATLVQPVGSPLSLECTVEGTSNPNLYWYRQAAGRGLQLLFYSVGIGQISSEVPQNLSASRPQDRQFILSSKKLLLSDSGFYLCAWRDSHETQYFGPGTRLLVL.